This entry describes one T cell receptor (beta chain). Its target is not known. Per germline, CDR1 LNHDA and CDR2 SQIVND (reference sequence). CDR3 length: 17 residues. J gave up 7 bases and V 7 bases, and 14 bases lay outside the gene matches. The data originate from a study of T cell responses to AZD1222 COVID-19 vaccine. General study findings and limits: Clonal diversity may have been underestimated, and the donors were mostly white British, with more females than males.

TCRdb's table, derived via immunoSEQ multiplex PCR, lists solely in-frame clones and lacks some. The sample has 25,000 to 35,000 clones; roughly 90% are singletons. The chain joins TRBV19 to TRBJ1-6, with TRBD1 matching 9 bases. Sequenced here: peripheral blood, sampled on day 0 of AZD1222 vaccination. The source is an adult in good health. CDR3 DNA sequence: TGTGCCAGTAACAGGGGACAGGGCGACCCTCGGAATTCACCCCTCCACTTT. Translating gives CASNRGQGDPRNSPLHF.